This T cell receptor (beta chain) was captured in a study of T-cell memory formation after mild COVID-19. This clonotype was observed a handful of times. Its target is unknown. UMIs and sample barcodes were carried by the TCR alpha and TCR beta cDNA libraries that 5'RACE produced using constant-segment primers. TCRdb reprocessed the 5' RACE reads via MiXCR and lists one record per CDR3 protein. The sample holds fewer than 90,000 distinct CDR3 sequences, 9.5% to 15% seen once. J lost 1 base, V lost 4 bases, and 6 bases had no gene match. CDR1 SGHDN and CDR2 FVKESK come from the germline V gene. The CDR3 is 16 residues long. Study-wide results and caveats: The CD4+ clones that contracted clustered mainly within CM and EM, and the CD8+ clones concentrated in EMRA. Clones from the second wave (peaking day 37) had unconfirmed SARS-CoV-2 specificity.

The sample consisted of PBMCs or a T cell subset sorted from them (not recorded which). The V and J genes are TRBV14 and TRBJ2-5; 10 bases are a match to TRBD2. This clonotype was sampled from a man aged 18 to 29 who had mild COVID-19 (a few samples of this study predate the infection). Cell type and time point are not known. Here the CDR3 DNA reads TGTGCCAGCAGCCCTCGGTTAGCGGGGGGCCAAGAGACCCAGTACTTC. It encodes CASSPRLAGGQETQYF.